Listed below are T cell receptor beta chains from one sample, sequenced in a study of follicular helper T cells after annual influenza vaccination. Measured with immunoSEQ multiplex PCR; TCRdb has only the in-frame clones, and not every one. The sample contains around 15,000 clones, roughly 83% of which appear only once. The sample was CXCR5+ CD38- circulating T follicular helper cells from blood, taken 7 days after influenza vaccination. The receptors come from an adult who received the influenza vaccine. Both conserved end residues are part of each CDR3. Fields, in order: CDR3 protein, CDR3 DNA, V gene, J gene, D gene, clone size. A D gene is named only where the DNA matches it firmly. The size field is filled for only some rows; it gives once, few, many or a size class.

CSAGQGMQEQYF,TGCAGCGCCGGACAGGGCATGCAGGAGCAGTACTTC,TRBV29-1,TRBJ2-7,TRBD1,.
CASSLSGRNSPLHF,TGTGCCAGCAGCTTATCTGGGAGGAATTCACCCCTCCACTTT,TRBV13,TRBJ1-6,.,.
CASSLYGQTNREKLFF,TGTGCCAGCAGCCTCTACGGACAGACCAATAGGGAAAAACTGTTTTTT,TRBV7-2,TRBJ1-4,.,.
CASSPGGANTEAFF,TGTGCCAGCTCACCTGGGGGGGCGAACACTGAAGCTTTCTTT,TRBV18,TRBJ1-1,.,.
CASSLQGAGQPQHF,TGCGCCAGCAGCCTTCAGGGGGCCGGACAGCCCCAGCATTTT,TRBV5-1,TRBJ1-5,TRBD1,.
CASSFRGNYGYTF,TGTGCCAGCAGTTTTCGGGGGAACTATGGCTACACCTTC,TRBV27,TRBJ1-2,.,.
CAISKTVNTEAFF,TGTGCCATCAGTAAGACAGTGAACACTGAAGCTTTCTTT,TRBV10-3,TRBJ1-1,.,.
CASSPTGTLARSTIYF,TGTGCCAGCAGTCCTACAGGGACCCTGGCGAGGAGCACCATATATTTT,TRBV9,TRBJ1-3,.,.
CASSLQGSGANVLTF,TGTGCCAGCAGCTTACAGGGCTCTGGGGCCAACGTCCTGACTTTC,TRBV11-2,TRBJ2-6,.,.
CASVSYYEQYF,TGTGCCAGCGTTTCCTACTACGAGCAGTACTTC,TRBV7-8,TRBJ2-7,.,once
CASSYSGQDTQYF,TGTGCCAGCAGTTACAGCGGCCAAGATACGCAGTATTTT,TRBV6-5,TRBJ2-3,.,.
CASSPGQGRGYTEAFF,TGCGCCAGCAGCCCGGGACAGGGCCGAGGGTACACTGAAGCTTTCTTT,TRBV4-1,TRBJ1-1,TRBD1,.
CASSAGQKYGYTF,TGCGCCAGCAGCGCCGGACAGAAATATGGCTACACCTTC,TRBV11-2,TRBJ1-2,.,.
CASSPDRGGNSPLHF,TGCGCCAGCAGCCCGGACAGGGGCGGGAATTCACCCCTCCACTTT,TRBV5-1,TRBJ1-6,TRBD1,.
CASSSYRDSSYEQYF,TGTGCCAGCAGCTCGTACCGGGACAGCTCCTACGAGCAGTACTTC,TRBV5-4,TRBJ2-7,TRBD1,.
CASSPIAGENTGELFF,TGTGCCAGCTCACCAATAGCGGGGGAGAACACCGGGGAGCTGTTTTTT,TRBV18,TRBJ2-2,TRBD2,few
CAISESQTANYGYTF,TGTGCCATCAGTGAGTCACAGACCGCTAACTATGGCTACACCTTC,TRBV10-3,TRBJ1-2,.,.
CASMVSGSSYEQYF,TGTGCCAGCATGGTCTCGGGGAGCAGCTACGAGCAGTACTTC,TRBV6-6,TRBJ2-7,.,.
CASSIPNSPSGGWTAKNIQYF,TGTGCCAGTAGTATACCCAATTCCCCTAGCGGGGGATGGACAGCCAAAAACATTCAGTACTTC,TRBV19,TRBJ2-4,TRBD2,once
CASSLELISGNTIYF,TGTGCCAGCAGCTTGGAGCTCATCTCTGGAAACACCATATATTTT,TRBV5-8,TRBJ1-3,.,.
CASASPSKYEQYF,TGTGCCAGCGCTAGCCCGTCCAAGTACGAGCAGTACTTC,TRBV2,TRBJ2-7,.,.
CASTQGRVTEAFF,TGTGCCAGCACCCAAGGGAGGGTCACTGAAGCTTTCTTT,TRBV28,TRBJ1-1,.,.
CPAHRGSYNSPLHF,TGCCCCGCCCATCGGGGATCCTATAATTCACCCCTCCACTTT,TRBV1,TRBJ1-6,.,.
CSVPPPQGSGEGYTF,TGCAGCGTTCCACCCCCCCAGGGTTCAGGAGAAGGCTACACCTTC,TRBV29-1,TRBJ1-2,.,.
CASSWSGSGRNEQFF,TGCGCCAGCAGTTGGAGCGGGAGTGGTCGCAATGAGCAGTTCTTC,TRBV5-1,TRBJ2-1,TRBD2,few
CAISSSDTQYF,TGTGCCATCAGTTCTAGCGATACGCAGTATTTT,TRBV10-3,TRBJ2-3,.,.
CASSLARLAGGVEQYF,TGTGCCAGCAGCTTAGCAAGGCTAGCGGGAGGGGTAGAGCAGTACTTC,TRBV11-2,TRBJ2-7,TRBD2,.
CASRRSRGQANTGELFF,TGTGCCAGTAGGAGATCAAGGGGGCAGGCGAACACCGGGGAGCTGTTTTTT,TRBV19,TRBJ2-2,TRBD1,.
CASSRSGYEQYF,TGTGCCAGCAGCCGCAGTGGCTACGAGCAGTACTTC,TRBV25-1,TRBJ2-7,.,.
CSVYGESSYNEQFF,TGCAGCGTTTACGGGGAAAGCTCCTACAATGAGCAGTTCTTC,TRBV29-1,TRBJ2-1,.,.
CASNGQGVPGANVLTF,TGTGCCAGTAATGGACAGGGGGTTCCTGGGGCCAACGTCCTGACTTTC,TRBV19,TRBJ2-6,TRBD1,.
CASRSPREGKPQHF,TGTGCCAGCAGATCTCCCCGGGAGGGGAAGCCCCAGCATTTT,TRBV6-5,TRBJ1-5,.,.
CAWSRGRDQPQHF,TGTGCCTGGAGTAGGGGGCGAGATCAGCCCCAGCATTTT,TRBV30,TRBJ1-5,TRBD1,.
CASSELWETQYF,TGTGCCAGCTCCGAACTCTGGGAGACCCAGTACTTC,TRBV6-1,TRBJ2-5,.,.
CASSGRQGRNSPLHF,TGTGCCAGCAGTGGGAGACAGGGGAGGAATTCACCCCTCCACTTT,TRBV6-1,TRBJ1-6,TRBD1,.
CASSPELATYEQYF,TGCGCCAGCAGCCCGGAGCTAGCTACCTACGAGCAGTACTTC,TRBV5-1,TRBJ2-7,.,.
CSVEFPGQETQYF,TGCAGCGTTGAGTTTCCAGGCCAAGAGACCCAGTACTTC,TRBV29-1,TRBJ2-5,.,.
CASVRGYTYEQYF,TGTGCCAGCGTTAGGGGGTACACCTACGAGCAGTACTTC,TRBV7-8,TRBJ2-7,.,.
CASSMYSGSDQPQHF,TGTGCCAGCAGCATGTATTCAGGGTCAGATCAGCCCCAGCATTTT,TRBV7-2,TRBJ1-5,.,.
CSFTGTSGLQPYEQYF,TGCAGCTTCACCGGGACTAGCGGGCTACAACCCTACGAGCAGTACTTC,TRBV29-1,TRBJ2-7,TRBD2,.
CAKGGQTNQPQHF,TGTGCCAAGGGGGGACAGACAAATCAGCCCCAGCATTTT,TRBV27,TRBJ1-5,TRBD1,.
CASSQSTRGQGIYGYTF,TGCGCCAGCAGCCAATCTACCCGTGGACAGGGGATCTATGGCTACACCTTC,TRBV4-1,TRBJ1-2,TRBD1,.
CSVEVRPGEQYF,TGCAGCGTTGAAGTCCGCCCCGGGGAGCAGTACTTC,TRBV29-1,TRBJ2-7,.,.
CASRGLAGESNEQFF,TGTGCCAGTAGAGGACTAGCGGGAGAGAGCAATGAGCAGTTCTTC,TRBV19,TRBJ2-1,TRBD2,.
CASSSGESPLHF,TGTGCCAGCAGTTCCGGGGAATCCCCCCTCCACTTT,TRBV27,TRBJ1-6,.,.
CASSSGQGDGNTEAFF,TGTGCCAGTAGTTCGGGACAGGGGGATGGAAACACTGAAGCTTTCTTT,TRBV19,TRBJ1-1,TRBD1,.
CASAGTGDYGYTF,TGCGCCAGCGCCGGGACAGGGGACTATGGCTACACCTTC,TRBV10-2,TRBJ1-2,TRBD1,once
CASSQALAGATDTQYF,TGTGCCAGCAGCCAGGCGTTAGCGGGGGCCACAGATACGCAGTATTTT,TRBV4-2,TRBJ2-3,TRBD2,few
CASSLGAGRTEETQYF,TGCGCCAGCAGCTTGGGGGCAGGGAGGACTGAAGAGACCCAGTACTTC,TRBV5-1,TRBJ2-5,.,once
CASRREALGRFEQFF,TGTGCCAGTAGGAGGGAGGCCTTGGGTAGGTTTGAGCAGTTCTTC,TRBV19,TRBJ2-1,.,.
CASSQEGGRAVSEQFF,TGCGCCAGCAGCCAAGAGGGCGGGAGGGCCGTTAGTGAGCAGTTCTTC,TRBV4-1,TRBJ2-1,TRBD2,.
CASSVSGEYGYTF,TGTGCCAGCAGTGTTTCAGGGGAGTATGGCTACACCTTC,TRBV6-1,TRBJ1-2,.,.
CASTGGRSANTIYF,TGTGCCAGCACAGGGGGCAGGTCTGCAAACACCATATATTTT,TRBV2,TRBJ1-3,TRBD1,few